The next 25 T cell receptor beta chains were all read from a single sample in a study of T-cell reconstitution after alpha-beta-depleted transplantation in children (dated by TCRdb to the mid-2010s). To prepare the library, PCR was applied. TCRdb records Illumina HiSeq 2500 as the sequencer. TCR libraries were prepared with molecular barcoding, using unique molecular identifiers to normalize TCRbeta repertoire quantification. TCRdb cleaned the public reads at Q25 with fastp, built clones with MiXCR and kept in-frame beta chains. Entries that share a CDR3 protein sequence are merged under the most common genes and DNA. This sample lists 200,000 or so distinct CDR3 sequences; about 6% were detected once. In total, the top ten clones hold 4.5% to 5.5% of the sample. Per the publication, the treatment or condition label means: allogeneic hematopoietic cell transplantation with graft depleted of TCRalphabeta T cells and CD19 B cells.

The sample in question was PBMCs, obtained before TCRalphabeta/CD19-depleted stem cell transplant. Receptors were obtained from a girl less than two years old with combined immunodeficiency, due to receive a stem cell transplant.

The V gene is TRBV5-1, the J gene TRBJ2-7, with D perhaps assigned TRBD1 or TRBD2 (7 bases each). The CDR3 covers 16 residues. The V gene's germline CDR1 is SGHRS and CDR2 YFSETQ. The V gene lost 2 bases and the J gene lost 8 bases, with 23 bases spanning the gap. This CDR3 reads CASSFQGEGPRSQQYF. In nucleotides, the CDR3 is TGCGCCAGCAGCTTCCAGGGGGAGGGCCCCCGGAGTCAGCAGTACTTC.

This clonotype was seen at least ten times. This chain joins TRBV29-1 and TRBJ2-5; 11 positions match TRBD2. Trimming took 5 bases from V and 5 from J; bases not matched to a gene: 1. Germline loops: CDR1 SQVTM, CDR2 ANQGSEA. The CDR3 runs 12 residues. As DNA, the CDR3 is TGCAGCGTTCGACTAGCGGGGGAGACCCAGTACTTC. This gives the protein CSVRLAGETQYF.

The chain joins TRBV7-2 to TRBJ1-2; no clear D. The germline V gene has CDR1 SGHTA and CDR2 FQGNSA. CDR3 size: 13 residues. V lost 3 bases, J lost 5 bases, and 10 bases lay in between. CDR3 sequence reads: CASSLTRSYGYTF. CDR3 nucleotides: TGTGCCAGCAGCTTGACACGGAGTTATGGCTACACCTTC. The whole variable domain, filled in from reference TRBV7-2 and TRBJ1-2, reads GAGVSQSPSNKVTEKGKDVELRCDPISGHTALYWYRQSLGQGLEFLIYFQGNSAPDKSGLPSDRFSAERTGGSVSTLTIQRTQQEDSAVYLCASSLTRSYGYTFGSGTRLTVV.

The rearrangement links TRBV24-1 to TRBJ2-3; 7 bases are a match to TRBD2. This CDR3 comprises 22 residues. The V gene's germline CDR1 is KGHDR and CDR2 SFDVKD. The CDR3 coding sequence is TGTGGCGCCAGTGATTTGGATTGGATCGCTAGCGGTAACCCGCGGCTGAAATATACGCAGTATTTT. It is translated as CGASDLDWIASGNPRLKYTQYF.

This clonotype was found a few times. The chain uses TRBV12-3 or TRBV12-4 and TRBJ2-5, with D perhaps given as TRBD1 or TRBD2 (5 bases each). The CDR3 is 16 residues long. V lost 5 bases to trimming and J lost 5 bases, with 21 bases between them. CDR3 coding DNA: TGTGCCAGCAGTCCCCCGACCCGGGGCGTGGGGGAGACCCAGTACTTC. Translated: CASSPPTRGVGETQYF.

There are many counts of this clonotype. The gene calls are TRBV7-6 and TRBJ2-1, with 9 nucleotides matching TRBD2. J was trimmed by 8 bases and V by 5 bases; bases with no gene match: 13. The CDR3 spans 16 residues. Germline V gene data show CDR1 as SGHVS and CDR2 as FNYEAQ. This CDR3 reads CASSPSPGLAFDEQFF. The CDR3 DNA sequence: TGTGCCAGCAGCCCAAGTCCGGGACTAGCTTTCGATGAGCAGTTCTTC.

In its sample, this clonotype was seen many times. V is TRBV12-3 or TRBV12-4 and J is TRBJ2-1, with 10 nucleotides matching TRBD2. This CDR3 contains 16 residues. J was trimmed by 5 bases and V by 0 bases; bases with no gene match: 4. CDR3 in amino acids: CASSLASGGLNNEQFF. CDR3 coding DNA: TGTGCCAGCAGTTTAGCTAGCGGGGGGCTCAACAATGAGCAGTTCTTC.

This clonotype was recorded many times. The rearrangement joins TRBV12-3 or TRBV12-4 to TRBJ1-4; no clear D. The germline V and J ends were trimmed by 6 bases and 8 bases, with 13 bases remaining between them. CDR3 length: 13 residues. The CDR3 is CASRSVIKEKLFF. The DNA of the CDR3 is TGTGCCAGCAGATCGGTCATAAAGGAAAAACTGTTTTTT.

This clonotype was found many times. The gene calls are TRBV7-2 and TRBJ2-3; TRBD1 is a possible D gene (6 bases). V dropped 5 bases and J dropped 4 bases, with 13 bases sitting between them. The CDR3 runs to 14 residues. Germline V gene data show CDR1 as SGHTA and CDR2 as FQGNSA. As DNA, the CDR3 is TGTGCCAGCAGCATCACAGGGTTGGCAGATACGCAGTATTTT. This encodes CASSITGLADTQYF.

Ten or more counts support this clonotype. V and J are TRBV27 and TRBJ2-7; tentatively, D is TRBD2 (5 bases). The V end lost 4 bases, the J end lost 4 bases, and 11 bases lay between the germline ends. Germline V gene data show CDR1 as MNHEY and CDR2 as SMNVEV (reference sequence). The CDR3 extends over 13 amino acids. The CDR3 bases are TGTGCCAGCAGTTCCGGGGTGCTTTACGAGCAGTACTTC. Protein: CASSSGVLYEQYF.

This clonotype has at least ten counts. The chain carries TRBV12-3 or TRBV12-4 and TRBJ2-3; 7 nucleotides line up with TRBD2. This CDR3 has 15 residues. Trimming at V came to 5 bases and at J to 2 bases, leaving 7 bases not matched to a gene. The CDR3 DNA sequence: TGTGCCAGCAGTCCCCCTAGCGGCCCCACAGATACGCAGTATTTT. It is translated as CASSPPSGPTDTQYF.

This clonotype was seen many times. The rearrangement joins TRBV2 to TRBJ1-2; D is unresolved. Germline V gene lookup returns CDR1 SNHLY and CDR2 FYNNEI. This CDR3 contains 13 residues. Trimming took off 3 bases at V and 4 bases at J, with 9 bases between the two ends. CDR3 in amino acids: CASSEQQIYGYTF. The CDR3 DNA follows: TGTGCCAGCAGTGAGCAACAGATCTATGGCTACACCTTC.

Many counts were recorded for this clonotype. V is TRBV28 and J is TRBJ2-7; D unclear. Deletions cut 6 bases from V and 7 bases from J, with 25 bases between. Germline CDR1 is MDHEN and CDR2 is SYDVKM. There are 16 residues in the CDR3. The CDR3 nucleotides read TGTGCCAGCAGCCCCGCGACGGGTAGGTCCCCGAGGGAGCAGTACTTC. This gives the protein CASSPATGRSPREQYF.

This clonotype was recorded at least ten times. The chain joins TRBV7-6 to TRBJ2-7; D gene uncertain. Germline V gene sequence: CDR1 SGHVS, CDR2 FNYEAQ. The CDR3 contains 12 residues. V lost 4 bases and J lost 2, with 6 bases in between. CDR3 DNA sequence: TGTGCCAGCAGCTCAATTCCCTACGAGCAGTACTTC. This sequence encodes CASSSIPYEQYF. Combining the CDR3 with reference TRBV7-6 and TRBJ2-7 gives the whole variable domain GAGVSQSPRYKVTKRGQDVALRCDPISGHVSLYWYRQALGQGPEFLTYFNYEAQQDKSGLPNDRFSAERPEGSISTLTIQRTEQRDSAMYRCASSSIPYEQYFGPGTRLTVT.

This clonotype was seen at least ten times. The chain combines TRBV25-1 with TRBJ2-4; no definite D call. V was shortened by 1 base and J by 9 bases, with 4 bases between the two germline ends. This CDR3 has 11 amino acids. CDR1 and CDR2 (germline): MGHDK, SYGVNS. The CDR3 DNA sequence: TGTGCCAGCAGTGAATTGAGCATTCAGTACTTC. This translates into CASSELSIQYF.

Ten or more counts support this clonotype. The CDR3 DNA reads TGTGCCATCAGTGAGTCGGCAGGGGCAGCCTCGAACACCGGGGAGCTGTTTTTT. It is translated as CAISESAGAASNTGELFF. The genes are TRBV10-3 and TRBJ2-2; possibly TRBD1 for D (6 bases). The length of the CDR3 is 18 residues. CDR1 ENHRY and CDR2 SYGVKD come from the germline V gene. Deletions cut 0 bases from V and 0 bases from J, with 14 bases between.

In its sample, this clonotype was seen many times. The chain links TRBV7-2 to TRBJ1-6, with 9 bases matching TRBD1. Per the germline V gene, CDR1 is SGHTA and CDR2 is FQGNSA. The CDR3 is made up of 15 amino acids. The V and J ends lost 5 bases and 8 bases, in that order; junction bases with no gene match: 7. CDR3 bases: TGTGCCAGCAGCCCCCGTGGGACAGGGTATTCACCCCTCCACTTT. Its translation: CASSPRGTGYSPLHF.

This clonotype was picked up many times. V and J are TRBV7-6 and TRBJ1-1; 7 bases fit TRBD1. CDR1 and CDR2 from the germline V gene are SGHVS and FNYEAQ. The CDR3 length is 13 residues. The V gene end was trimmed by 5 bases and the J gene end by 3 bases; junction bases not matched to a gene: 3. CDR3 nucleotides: TGTGCCAGCAGCCAGGGGGACTACACTGAAGCTTTCTTT. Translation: CASSQGDYTEAFF.

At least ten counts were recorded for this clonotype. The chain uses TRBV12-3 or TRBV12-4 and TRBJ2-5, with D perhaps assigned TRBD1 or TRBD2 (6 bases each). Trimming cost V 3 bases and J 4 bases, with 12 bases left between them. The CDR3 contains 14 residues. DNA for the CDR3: TGTGCCAGCAGTTTTGGGGGGCGTGGAGAGACCCAGTACTTC. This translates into CASSFGGRGETQYF.

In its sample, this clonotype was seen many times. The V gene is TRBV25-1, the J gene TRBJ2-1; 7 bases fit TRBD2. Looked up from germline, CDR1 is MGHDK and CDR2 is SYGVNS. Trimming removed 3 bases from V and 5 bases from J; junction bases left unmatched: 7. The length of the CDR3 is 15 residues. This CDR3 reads CASSEAGVGDNEQFF. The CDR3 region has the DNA TGTGCCAGCAGTGAGGCGGGAGTTGGTGACAATGAGCAGTTCTTC. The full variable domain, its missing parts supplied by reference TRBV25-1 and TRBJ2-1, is EADIYQTPRYLVIGTGKKITLECSQTMGHDKMYWYQQDPGMELHLIHYSYGVNSTEKGDLSSESTVSRIRTEHFPLTLESARPSHTSQYLCASSEAGVGDNEQFFGPGTRLTVL.

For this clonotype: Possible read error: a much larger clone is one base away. The DNA of the CDR3 is TGTGCCAGCTCACCGTTTTTGGACTCCTACAATGAGAAGTTCTTC. The encoded protein is CASSPFLDSYNEKFF. The J gene is TRBJ2-1, the V gene TRBV18; a weak D match, TRBD2 (5 bases). Germline loops: CDR1 KGHSH, CDR2 LQKENI. The CDR3 is made up of 15 amino acids. Full variable domain (missing parts from reference TRBV18 and TRBJ2-1): NAGVMQNPRHLVRRRGQEARLRCSPMKGHSHVYWYRQLPEEGLKFMVYLQKENIIDESGMPKERFSAEFPKEGPSILRIQQVVRGDSAAYFCASSPFLDSYNEKFFGPGTRLTVL.

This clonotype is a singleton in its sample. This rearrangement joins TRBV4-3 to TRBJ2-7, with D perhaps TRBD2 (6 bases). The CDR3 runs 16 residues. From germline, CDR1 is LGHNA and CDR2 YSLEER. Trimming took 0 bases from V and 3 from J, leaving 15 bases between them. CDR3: CASSQEVGTYYYEQYF. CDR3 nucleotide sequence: TGCGCCAGCAGCCAAGAGGTGGGGACTTACTACTACGAGCAGTACTTC.

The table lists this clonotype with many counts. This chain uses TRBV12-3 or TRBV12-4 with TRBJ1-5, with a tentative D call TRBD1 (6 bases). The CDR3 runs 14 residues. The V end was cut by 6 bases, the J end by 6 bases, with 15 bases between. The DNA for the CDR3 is TGTGCCAGCAGAAAGGGGGTTACTCGTCAGCCCCAGCATTTT. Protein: CASRKGVTRQPQHF.

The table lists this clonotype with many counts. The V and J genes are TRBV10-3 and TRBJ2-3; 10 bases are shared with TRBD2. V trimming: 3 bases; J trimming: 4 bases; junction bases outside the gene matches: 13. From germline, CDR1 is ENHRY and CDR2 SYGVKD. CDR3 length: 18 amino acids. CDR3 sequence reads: CAISDSWGTSENADTQYF. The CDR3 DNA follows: TGTGCCATCAGTGATTCATGGGGGACTAGCGAAAATGCAGATACGCAGTATTTT.

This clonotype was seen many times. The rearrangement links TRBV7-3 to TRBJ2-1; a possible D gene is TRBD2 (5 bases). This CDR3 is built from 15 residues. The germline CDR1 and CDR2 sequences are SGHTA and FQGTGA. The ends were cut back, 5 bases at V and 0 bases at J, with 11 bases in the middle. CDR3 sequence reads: CASSPSLLSYNEQFF. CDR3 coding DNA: TGTGCCAGCAGCCCTAGCTTACTCTCCTACAATGAGCAGTTCTTC.